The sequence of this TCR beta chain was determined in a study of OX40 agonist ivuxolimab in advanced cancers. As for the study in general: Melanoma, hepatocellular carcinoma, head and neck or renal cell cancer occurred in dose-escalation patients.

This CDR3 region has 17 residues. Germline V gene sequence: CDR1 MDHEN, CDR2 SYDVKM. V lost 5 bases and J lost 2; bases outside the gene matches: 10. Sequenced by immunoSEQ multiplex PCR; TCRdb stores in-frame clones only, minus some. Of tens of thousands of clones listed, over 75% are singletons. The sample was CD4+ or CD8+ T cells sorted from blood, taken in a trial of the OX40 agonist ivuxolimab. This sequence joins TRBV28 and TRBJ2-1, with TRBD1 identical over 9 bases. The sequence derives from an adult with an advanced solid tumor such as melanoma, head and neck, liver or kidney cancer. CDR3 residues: CASSPDGTGKPYNEQFF. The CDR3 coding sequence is TGTGCCAGCAGTCCGGACGGGACAGGGAAACCCTACAATGAGCAGTTCTTC.